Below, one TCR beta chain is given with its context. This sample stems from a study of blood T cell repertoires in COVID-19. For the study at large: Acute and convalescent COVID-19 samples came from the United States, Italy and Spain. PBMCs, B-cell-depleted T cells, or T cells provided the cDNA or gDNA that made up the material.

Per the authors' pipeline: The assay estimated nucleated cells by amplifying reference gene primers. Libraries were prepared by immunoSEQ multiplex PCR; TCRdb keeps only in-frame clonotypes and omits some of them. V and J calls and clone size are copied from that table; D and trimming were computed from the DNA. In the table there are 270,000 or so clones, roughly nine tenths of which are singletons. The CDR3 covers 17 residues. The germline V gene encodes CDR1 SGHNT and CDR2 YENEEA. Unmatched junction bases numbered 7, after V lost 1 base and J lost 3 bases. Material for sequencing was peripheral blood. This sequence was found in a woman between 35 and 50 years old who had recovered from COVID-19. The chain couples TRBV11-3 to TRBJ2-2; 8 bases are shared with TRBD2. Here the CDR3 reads CASSLGATSGYTGELFF. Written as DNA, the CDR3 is TGTGCCAGCAGCTTAGGTGCTACTAGCGGTTACACCGGGGAGCTGTTTTTT. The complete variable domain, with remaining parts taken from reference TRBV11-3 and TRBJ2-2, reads EAGVVQSPRYKIIEKKQPVAFWCNPISGHNTLYWYLQNLGQGPELLIRYENEEAVDDSQLPKDRFSAERLKGVDSTLKIQPAELGDSAVYLCASSLGATSGYTGELFFGEGSRLTVL.